This section outlines one T cell receptor beta chain sequence together with its context. Its antigen is currently unknown. At one end, the junction sequence differs from germline, possibly due to a read error. Study outcomes and limitations: The TCR gene usage of tumor memory CD4+ T cells clustered together with blood and lymph node memory CD4+ cells and with lymph node naive CD4+ cells.

After constant-region reverse-primer amplification, full-length variable regions underwent semi-nested PCR with Nested Universal Primer A. From the 5' RACE reads, TCRdb called clonotypes with MiXCR, one entry per CDR3 protein. The sample lists around 52,000 distinct CDR3 sequences, about 28% occurring once. The sequence was collected from a female donor with breast cancer. The sequencing input was tumor-infiltrating memory CD4+ T cells sorted from the breast tumor. This sample's subset: memory CD4+ T cells, CD4+CD45RO+CD25-.

CDR3 sequence: CASSSKGPEETQYF. The CDR3 DNA sequence: TGTGCTAGCAGCTCCAAGGGACCTGAGGAGACCCAGTACTTC. The V and J genes are TRBV7-6 and TRBJ2-5; D possibly matches TRBD1 or TRBD2 (5 bases each). The CDR3 is 14 amino acids. Germline CDR1 is SGHVS and CDR2 is FNYEAQ.